The 12 T cell receptor beta chains below were found in one sample sequenced in a study of CXCR3-negative and CXCR3-positive naive CD8 T cells. The TRB libraries of cDNA were built by UMI-labeled 5' RACE. TCRdb reanalyzed the 5' RACE reads and collapses them to one entry per CDR3 protein, without DNA. Here the sample table reports tens of thousands of distinct CDR3 sequences. What was sequenced was memory CD8+ T cells from blood. These receptors were obtained from a human donor in good health. Some clones in this sample may be carry-over from other donors' samples.

The rearrangement joins TRBV7-2 to TRBJ1-1; no DNA is available, so the TRBD1 call from TCRdb remains unchecked. The germline gives CDR1 SGHTA, CDR2 FQGNSA. This CDR3 is 14 amino acids long. This CDR3 reads CASSFLTENTEAFF.

The chain is built from TRBV6-1 and TRBJ2-1; as DNA is missing, the TRBD2 call by TCRdb cannot be tested. This CDR3 is built from 17 residues. The germline V gene encodes CDR1 MNHNS and CDR2 SASEGT. CDR3 sequence: CASSEELAGGPYNEQFF.

The rearrangement links TRBV29-1 to TRBJ2-7; no DNA is available, so the TRBD2 call from TCRdb remains unchecked. Germline CDR1 SQVTM, CDR2 ANQGSEA. This CDR3 contains 16 residues. The CDR3 loop reads CSVSLSGTATIYEQYF.

The chain is built from TRBV7-2 and TRBJ1-5; lacking DNA, the TRBD1 call made by TCRdb goes unchecked. The length of the CDR3 is 14 residues. The V gene's germline CDR1 is SGHTA and CDR2 FQGNSA. The chain's CDR3 is CASSPYRGGQPQHF.

This chain links TRBV7-2 with TRBJ2-1; TCRdb's assignment of TRBD2 cannot be checked, as there is no DNA. The germline CDR1 and CDR2 sequences are SGHTA and FQGNSA. The CDR3 totals 17 residues. The CDR3 protein is CASSLVGRGRGYNEQFF.

This CDR3 is CATSRVRRSDEQYF. This chain uses TRBV15 with TRBJ2-7; TCRdb indicates TRBD1, and absent DNA this call remains unverified. Looked up from germline, CDR1 is LNHNV and CDR2 is YYDKDF (reference sequence). The CDR3 has 14 residues.

The rearrangement links TRBV19 to TRBJ1-1; TCRdb lists TRBD1, though no DNA is available to test this call. The germline CDR1 and CDR2 sequences are LNHDA and SQIVND (reference sequence). CDR3 size: 16 residues. CDR3 sequence reads: CASTTRPGETNTEAFF.

The gene calls are TRBV9 and TRBJ2-3; TCRdb designates TRBD1, a call that cannot be tested without DNA. Germline loops: CDR1 SGDLS, CDR2 YYNGEE. There are 14 residues in the CDR3. CDR3 sequence: CASSVGGGADTQYF.

J is TRBJ2-7 and V is TRBV29-1; TCRdb names TRBD1, which stays unverified in the absence of DNA. Germline V lookup: CDR1 SQVTM, CDR2 ANQGSEA. The CDR3 extends over 15 amino acids. CDR3 sequence: CSVDSPGQGTYEQYF.

This chain uses TRBV7-9 with TRBJ2-1; no DNA is available, so the TRBD2 call from TCRdb remains unchecked. The CDR3 extends over 16 amino acids. Germline CDR1 and CDR2: SEHNR and FQNEAQ (reference sequence). This CDR3 reads CASSPGLAGGFGEQFF.

The chain employs TRBV29-1 and TRBJ2-2; with no DNA, the TCRdb D assignment of TRBD1 cannot be verified. The CDR3 consists of 12 residues. Germline loops: CDR1 SQVTM, CDR2 ANQGSEA. CDR3 amino acids: CSVDPGTGELFF.

The rearrangement joins TRBV4-3 to TRBJ2-7. Germline assignment: CDR1 LGHNA and CDR2 YSLEER. The CDR3 sequence is 13 residues long. CDR3: CASSQELVYEQYF.